One sample yielded the 17 T cell receptor beta chains listed below, sequenced in a study of T-cell reconstitution after alpha-beta-depleted transplantation in children. During its preparation, the TCRbeta library received unique molecular identifiers. TCRdb reprocessed the PCR reads with MiXCR, giving one entry per CDR3 protein. The sample includes over 200,000 distinct CDR3 sequences, about a tenth of them seen just once. The starting material was PBMCs, obtained before TCRalphabeta/CD19-depleted stem cell transplant. These receptor sequences come from a child less than two years old with acute myeloid leukemia, due to receive a stem cell transplant.

This clonotype was seen many times. The rearrangement uses TRBV7-2 and TRBJ2-2; D is unclear. Trimming removed 6 bases at V and 0 bases at J, with 5 bases between. Germline loops: CDR1 SGHTA, CDR2 FQGNSA. The CDR3 has 13 amino acids. The CDR3 loop is CASSIPNTGELFF. In DNA, the CDR3 is TGTGCCAGCAGTATTCCGAACACCGGGGAGCTGTTTTTT.

This clonotype showed up many times. V is TRBV10-3 and J is TRBJ2-5; the D is unclear. CDR1 and CDR2 from the germline V gene are ENHRY and SYGVKD. V was cut by 5 bases and J by 4 bases, with 8 bases left in between. There are 12 residues in the CDR3. CDR3 DNA: TGTGCCATCAGTCTGAGTACAGAGACCCAGTACTTC. Residues: CAISLSTETQYF.

This clonotype has ten or more counts. The chain couples TRBV18 to TRBJ2-4; TRBD1 matches at 8 bases. Germline V lookup: CDR1 KGHSH, CDR2 LQKENI. The CDR3 has 16 residues. Trimming took 5 bases from V and 0 from J; bases not matched to a gene: 6. In DNA form, the CDR3 reads TGTGCCAGCTCAGACGACAGGGGACTAGCCAAAAACATTCAGTACTTC. Residues: CASSDDRGLAKNIQYF.

This clonotype was picked up many times. The chain links TRBV20-1 to TRBJ2-3, with 10 bases lining up with TRBD2. CDR3 length equals 15 residues. Germline loops: CDR1 DFQATT, CDR2 SNEGSKA (reference sequence). With 6 bases clipped from V and 1 base from J, the junction kept 7 bases outside the gene matches. CDR3 nucleotide sequence: TGCAGTGCAAGGGGACTAGCGTGGGGCACAGATACGCAGTATTTT. Translated: CSARGLAWGTDTQYF.

This clonotype was picked up a small number of times. The chain has TRBV28 and TRBJ1-2; 10 bases agree with TRBD1. CDR1 MDHEN and CDR2 SYDVKM come from the germline V gene. This CDR3 contains 15 residues. V lost 3 bases and J lost 4; bases outside the gene matches: 5. The CDR3 region has the DNA TGTGCCAGCAGTTTGACAGGGGGCCCACTCTATGGCTACACCTTC. Protein product: CASSLTGGPLYGYTF.

This clonotype was seen many times. This sequence joins TRBV28 and TRBJ1-1; D is undetermined. CDR1 MDHEN and CDR2 SYDVKM come from the germline V gene. V lost 5 bases and J lost 7, with 14 bases in between. CDR3 size: 13 residues. CDR3 loop: CASSAGPQLEAFF. The CDR3 bases are TGTGCCAGCAGTGCCGGGCCACAACTTGAAGCTTTCTTT.

There are many counts of this clonotype. The V and J genes are TRBV11-1 and TRBJ2-3; the D gene is possibly TRBD2 (6 bases). V was pared by 5 bases and J by 0 bases, with 24 bases between. CDR1 and CDR2 (germline): SGHAT, FQDESV (reference sequence). This CDR3 is 19 amino acids long. Here the CDR3 reads CASSRTINYHRYSTDTQYF. CDR3 bases: TGTGCCAGCAGCAGGACTATAAACTACCACAGATATAGCACAGATACGCAGTATTTT.

This clonotype was seen ten or more times. The chain joins TRBV12-3 or TRBV12-4 to TRBJ1-1; D remains ambiguous. The germline V and J ends were trimmed by 2 bases and 2 bases, with 9 bases remaining between them. The CDR3 sequence is 14 residues long. CDR3 loop: CASSLSSGNTEAFF. The DNA of the CDR3 is TGTGCCAGCAGTTTAAGCTCCGGAAACACTGAAGCTTTCTTT.

As concerns this clonotype: No DNA is shown, since the ends of the CDR3 on it are uncertain; the CDR3 is the one TCRdb lists. The J gene is TRBJ2-6, the V gene TRBV5-1. The CDR3 extends over 15 residues, inclusive of both ends. The germline V gene encodes CDR1 SGHRS and CDR2 YFSETQ. The CDR3 here is CASSFVASGANVLPF.

The chain is built from TRBV6-1 and TRBJ2-5, with 10 nucleotides matching TRBD2. V lost 7 bases to trimming and J lost 5 bases; unmatched junction nucleotides: 7. Germline loops: CDR1 MNHNS, CDR2 SASEGT. This CDR3 region has 14 residues. CDR3 bases: TGTGCCAGCAAAAGAACTAGCGGGATTGAGACCCAGTACTTC. Translating it yields CASKRTSGIETQYF.

The table lists this clonotype with a few counts. J is TRBJ1-2 and V is TRBV30, with D uncertain. V was shortened by 3 bases and J by 7 bases, with 6 bases between the two germline ends. The CDR3 covers 10 residues. In germline, CDR1 is GTSNPN, CDR2 SVGIG (reference sequence). The CDR3 nucleotides read TGTGCCTGGAGGGCAGCTGGCTACACCTTC. This sequence encodes CAWRAAGYTF. The full variable domain, completed using reference TRBV30 and TRBJ1-2, is SQTIHQWPATLVQPVGSPLSLECTVEGTSNPNLYWYRQAAGRGLQLLFYSVGIGQISSEVPQNLSASRPQDRQFILSSKKLLLSDSGFYLCAWRAAGYTFGSGTRLTVV.

This clonotype was seen at least ten times. The chain links TRBV25-1 to TRBJ2-7, with 10 positions matching TRBD2. The CDR3 sequence is 15 residues long. The germline V gene has CDR1 MGHDK and CDR2 SYGVNS. V dropped 1 base and J dropped 5; count of bases not matched to a gene: 5. For the CDR3, the DNA is TGTGCCAGCAGTGAATCCACTAGCGGGACCGACGAGCAGTACTTC. Its translation: CASSESTSGTDEQYF.

This clonotype was detected ten times or more. The chain links TRBV11-2 to TRBJ1-1; D is uncertain. The germline CDR1 and CDR2 sequences are SGHAT and FQNNGV. CDR3 length equals 13 residues. Trimming pared 4 bases from V and 1 base from J, leaving 7 bases between. Here the CDR3 DNA reads TGTGCCAGCAGCTATACAAGGAACACTGAAGCTTTCTTT. This gives the protein CASSYTRNTEAFF.

To note about this clonotype: A much larger clonotype is one base distant, so this may be a read error. The chain uses TRBV5-8 and TRBJ1-1, with unresolved D. V dropped 4 bases and J dropped 6 bases, with 19 bases sitting between them. CDR1 and CDR2 (germline): SGHTS, YDEGEE. This CDR3 is built from 15 residues. The CDR3 loop reads CASSTGGVYVPEAFF. The CDR3 bases are TGTGCCAGCAGCACCGGCGGGGTTTACGTCCCTGAAGCTTTCTTT.

This clonotype was detected ten times or more. V usage is TRBV20-1 and J usage is TRBJ2-5, with D unresolved. In germline, CDR1 is DFQATT, CDR2 SNEGSKA (reference sequence). CDR3 length equals 12 residues. The germline V and J ends were trimmed by 0 bases and 9 bases, with 11 bases remaining between them. CDR3 region: CSARDTSRPQYF. CDR3 in DNA: TGCAGTGCTAGAGATACGAGCCGTCCCCAGTACTTC.

This clonotype was observed at least ten times. The J gene is TRBJ1-1, the V gene TRBV29-1; tentatively, D is TRBD1 (5 bases). Trimming removed 6 bases from V and 0 bases from J, with 17 bases in between. The CDR3 has 15 residues. The germline V gene encodes CDR1 SQVTM and CDR2 ANQGSEA. In nucleotides, the CDR3 is TGCAGCGTCGAAAATCCGGGACGTTTGAACACTGAAGCTTTCTTT. Translating gives CSVENPGRLNTEAFF.

The V call is TRBV20-1, the J call TRBJ1-1; the match to TRBD1 covers 7 bases. This CDR3 contains 14 residues. Trimming removed 0 bases from V and 11 bases from J; junction bases left unmatched: 12. Looked up from germline, CDR1 is DFQATT and CDR2 is SNEGSKA (reference sequence). CDR3 residues: CSARDQDRLVVAFF. CDR3 DNA sequence: TGCAGTGCTAGAGATCAGGACAGGCTAGTGGTCGCTTTCTTT.